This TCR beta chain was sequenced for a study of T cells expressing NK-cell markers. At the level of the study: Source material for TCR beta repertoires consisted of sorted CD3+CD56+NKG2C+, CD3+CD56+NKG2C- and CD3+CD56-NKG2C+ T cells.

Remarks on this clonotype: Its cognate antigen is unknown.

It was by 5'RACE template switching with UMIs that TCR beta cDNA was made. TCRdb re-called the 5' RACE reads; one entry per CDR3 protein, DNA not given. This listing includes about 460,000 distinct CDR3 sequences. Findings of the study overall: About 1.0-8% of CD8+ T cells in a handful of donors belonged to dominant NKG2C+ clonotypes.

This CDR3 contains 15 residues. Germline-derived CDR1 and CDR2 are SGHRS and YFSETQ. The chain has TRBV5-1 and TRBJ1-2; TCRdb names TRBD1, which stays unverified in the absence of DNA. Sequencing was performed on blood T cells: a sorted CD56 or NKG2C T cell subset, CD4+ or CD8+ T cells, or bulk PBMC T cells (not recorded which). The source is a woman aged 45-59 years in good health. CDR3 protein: CASTPGGQTNYGYTF.